The rows below give T cell receptor beta chains drawn from one sample of a study of cytomegalovirus exposure and HLA in healthy donors. The assay was immunoSEQ multiplex PCR, and TCRdb's table has in-frame clones only and misses some. In the table there are about 43,000 clones, 90% to 95% of which are singletons. Sequencing was carried out using PBMCs. These TCRs come from a man aged 18 to 35 in good health and CMV-seronegative. Each CDR3 is given with its conserved first and last residue. Rows may omit the clone size; those that give it use once, few, many or a size class.

V gene	clone size	J gene	CDR3 protein
TRBV9	once	TRBJ2-2	CASSVEWGGHGELFF
TRBV7-8	-	TRBJ2-5	CASSRPRDRGYETQYF
TRBV6-6	-	TRBJ1-2	CASSRQGANYGYTF
TRBV6-5	-	TRBJ2-1	CASGGTSGGENEQFF
TRBV6-1	once	TRBJ1-2	CASSGHRYGYTF
TRBV6-4	-	TRBJ2-3	CASSTGGSRTDTQYF
TRBV6-6	-	TRBJ1-2	CATYQGGAPPGYTF
TRBV5-1	-	TRBJ2-3	CASSFIGTRKDTQYF
TRBV18	-	TRBJ1-1	CASSSKQGNTEAFF
TRBV7-2	once	TRBJ2-3	CASSPGHGGDTQYF
TRBV5-8	-	TRBJ2-5	CASRRRGLADLAAQYF
TRBV7-6	-	TRBJ2-3	CASSLEAGASDTQYF
TRBV4-1	-	TRBJ2-1	CASSQLLVSGNEQFF
TRBV15	-	TRBJ2-3	CATSSDRVNTQYF
TRBV6-1	few	TRBJ2-1	CASLVTSVAREQFF
TRBV27	-	TRBJ2-7	CASSPRAGGFYEQYF
TRBV5-6	-	TRBJ1-4	CASSSVGPSGNEKLFF
TRBV9	-	TRBJ2-1	CASSVVGAYNEQFF
TRBV9	-	TRBJ1-1	CASRAGQENTETFF
TRBV7-9	-	TRBJ2-7	CASSPIGTDYEQYF
TRBV6-5	-	TRBJ1-5	CASSYPTGGNQPQHF
TRBV4-3	-	TRBJ2-3	CASSRAGLAGAADTQYF
TRBV11-2	-	TRBJ2-3	CASSLRAGGPTDTQYF
TRBV5-1	once	TRBJ1-5	CASSVGTESNQPQHF
TRBV19	-	TRBJ2-5	CASGFGAGEAETQYF
TRBV5-4	-	TRBJ2-5	CASSFTGAEETQYF
TRBV6-1	-	TRBJ2-1	CASSERTSGINEQFF
TRBV6-1	-	TRBJ2-7	CASSANPRTGITFEQYF
TRBV6-1	once	TRBJ2-1	CASSVMGGYNEQFF
TRBV4-3	-	TRBJ2-3	CASSQELRGDTQYF
TRBV19	-	TRBJ2-1	CASRRLAGGLRTYNEQFF
TRBV6-4	-	TRBJ2-3	CASSDTSGATDTQYF
TRBV2	once	TRBJ2-3	CASSEDGAGVRQYF
TRBV6-6	-	TRBJ1-1	CASSYMETAFF
TRBV7-2	-	TRBJ1-2	CASSQRTGYGYTF
TRBV2	-	TRBJ1-1	CASSEVHSGTEAFF
TRBV9	once	TRBJ2-3	CASSVGAGGPVDTQYF
TRBV5-1	-	TRBJ2-1	CASSLAGNEQFF
TRBV2	-	TRBJ1-5	CASSQSSRNQPQHF
TRBV28	-	TRBJ2-7	CASTGTTSYEQYF
TRBV7-2	-	TRBJ1-1	CASSLVEDTEAFF
TRBV2	-	TRBJ1-4	CASIFSGGEKLFF
TRBV29-1	once	TRBJ2-3	CSVEPGRLTDTQYF
TRBV15	-	TRBJ1-1	CATSRDRFFQDRNTEAFF
TRBV15	-	TRBJ1-1	CATSRGSMNTEAFF
TRBV11-2	-	TRBJ1-1	CASSSYGQDLVGTEAFF
TRBV5-1	-	TRBJ2-5	CASSWGGRRSSETQYF
TRBV29-1	-	TRBJ2-1	CSVEPRRGQSHNEQFF